The clone carrying this T cell receptor beta chain was found a few times. Its antigen is undetermined. Symptoms, serum thyroxine and TRAb, thyroid ultrasound, and orbital computed tomography formed the diagnostic basis. What supplied the PBMCs was 7.5 to 10 ml of fresh peripheral blood. V lost 0 bases to trimming and J lost 3 bases; unmatched junction nucleotides: 6. CDR1 is GTSNPN, CDR2 SVGIG, per germline (reference sequence). The CDR3 runs 15 residues. This record belongs to a study of Graves' ophthalmopathy and Graves' hyperthyroidism. RNA transcripts served as template for amplifying TCR beta CDR3 sequences. HTBI primers were employed in first-round RT-PCR, then a second-round multiplex PCR followed. TCRdb reanalysed the multiplex PCR reads using MiXCR and keeps one entry per CDR3 protein. The sample holds 200,000 to 250,000 distinct CDR3 sequences, around a fifth seen once. Study-level findings and limits: The 13-signature model separated ophthalmopathy from stable hyperthyroidism at roughly 90% sensitivity and roughly 80% specificity. Sensitivity reached 70% to 71% and specificity 72.22% when the model predicted ophthalmopathy progression.

This TCR was recovered from a woman between 50 and 59 years old with Graves' ophthalmopathy. The source material was peripheral blood. This rearrangement joins TRBV30 to TRBJ2-7; 9 positions agree with TRBD1. CDR3: CAWSVSGTGYYEQYF. In DNA form, the CDR3 reads TGTGCCTGGAGTGTAAGCGGGACAGGGTACTACGAGCAGTACTTC. The full variable domain, rest sourced from reference TRBV30 and TRBJ2-7, is SQTIHQWPATLVQPVGSPLSLECTVEGTSNPNLYWYRQAAGRGLQLLFYSVGIGQISSEVPQNLSASRPQDRQFILSSKKLLLSDSGFYLCAWSVSGTGYYEQYFGPGTRLTVT.